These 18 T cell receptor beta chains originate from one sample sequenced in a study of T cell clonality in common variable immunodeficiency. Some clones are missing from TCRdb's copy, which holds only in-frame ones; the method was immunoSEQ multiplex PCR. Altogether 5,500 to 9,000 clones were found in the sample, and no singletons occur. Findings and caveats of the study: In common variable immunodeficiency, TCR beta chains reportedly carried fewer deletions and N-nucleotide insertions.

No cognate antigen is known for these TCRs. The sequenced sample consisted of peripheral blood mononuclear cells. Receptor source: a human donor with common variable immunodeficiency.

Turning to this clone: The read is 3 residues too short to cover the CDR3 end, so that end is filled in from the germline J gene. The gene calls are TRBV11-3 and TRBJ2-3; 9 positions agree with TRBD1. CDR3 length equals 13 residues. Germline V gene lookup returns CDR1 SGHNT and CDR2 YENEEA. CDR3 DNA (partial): TGTGCCAGCAGCTTGGGGACAGGGCCGGCG. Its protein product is CASSLGTGPA. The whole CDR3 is CASSLGTGPAQYF.

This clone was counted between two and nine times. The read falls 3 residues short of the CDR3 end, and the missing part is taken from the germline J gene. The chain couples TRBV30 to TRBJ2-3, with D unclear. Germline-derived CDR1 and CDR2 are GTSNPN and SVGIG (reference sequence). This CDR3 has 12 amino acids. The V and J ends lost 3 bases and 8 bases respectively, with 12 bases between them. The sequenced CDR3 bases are TGTGCCTGGAGGCTCGGCGGAGTTACG. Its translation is CAWRLGGVT. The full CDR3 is CAWRLGGVTQYF. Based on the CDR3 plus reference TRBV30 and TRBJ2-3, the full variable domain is SQTIHQWPATLVQPVGSPLSLECTVEGTSNPNLYWYRQAAGRGLQLLFYSVGIGQISSEVPQNLSASRPQDRQFILSSKKLLLSDSGFYLCAWRLGGVTQYFGPGTRLTVL.

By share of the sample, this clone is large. Incomplete CDR3 DNA: TGCGCCAGCAGCTGGATGACAGGGAGTAACACTGAA. Protein: CASSWMTGSNTE. The CDR3, in full, reads CASSWMTGSNTEAFF. The J gene is TRBJ1-1, the V gene TRBV5-1; 7 nucleotides agree with TRBD1. The CDR3 extends 3 residues past the end of the read, so its final part is completed from the germline J gene. The length of the CDR3 is 15 residues. Germline CDR1 and CDR2: SGHRS and YFSETQ. J gave up 2 bases and V 3 bases, and 7 bases lay outside the gene matches.

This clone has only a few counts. CDR3 bases read: TGCGCCAGCAGCTCCGACTTCGGGACAGTGGGACGTTACGAG. Its translation: CASSSDFGTVGRYE. The entire CDR3 sequence reads CASSSDFGTVGRYEQYF. The chain has TRBV5-1 and TRBJ2-7; 7 bases align to TRBD1. The observed sequence ends 3 residues before the CDR3 terminus, with the missing tail filled in from the germline J gene. V gave up 3 bases and J gave up 4 bases; unmatched junction bases: 16. This CDR3 comprises 17 residues. The V gene's germline CDR1 is SGHRS and CDR2 YFSETQ.

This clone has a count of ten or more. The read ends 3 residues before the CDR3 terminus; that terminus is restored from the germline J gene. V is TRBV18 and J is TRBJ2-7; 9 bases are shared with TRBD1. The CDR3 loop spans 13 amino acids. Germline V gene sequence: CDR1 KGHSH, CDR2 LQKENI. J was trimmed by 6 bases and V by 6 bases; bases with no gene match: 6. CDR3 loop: CASSRQGGAEQYF. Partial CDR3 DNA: TGTGCCAGCTCGAGACAGGGGGGAGCCGAG.

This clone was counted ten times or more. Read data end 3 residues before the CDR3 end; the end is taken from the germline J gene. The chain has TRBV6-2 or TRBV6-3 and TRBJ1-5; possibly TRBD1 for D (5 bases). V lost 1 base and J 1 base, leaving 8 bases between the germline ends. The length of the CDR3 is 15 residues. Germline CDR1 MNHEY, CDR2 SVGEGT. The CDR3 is CASSYLGQSNQPQHF. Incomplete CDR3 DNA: TGTGCCAGCAGTTACTTGGGGCAGAGCAATCAGCCC.

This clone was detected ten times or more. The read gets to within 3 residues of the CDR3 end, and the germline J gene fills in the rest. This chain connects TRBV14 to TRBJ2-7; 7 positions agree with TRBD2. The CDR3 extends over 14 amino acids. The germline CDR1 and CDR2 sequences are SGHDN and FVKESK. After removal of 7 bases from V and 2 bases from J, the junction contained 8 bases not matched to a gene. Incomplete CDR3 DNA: TGTGCCAGCAAACCACGCGGGAGTCCCTACGAG. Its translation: CASKPRGSPYE. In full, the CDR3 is CASKPRGSPYEQYF.

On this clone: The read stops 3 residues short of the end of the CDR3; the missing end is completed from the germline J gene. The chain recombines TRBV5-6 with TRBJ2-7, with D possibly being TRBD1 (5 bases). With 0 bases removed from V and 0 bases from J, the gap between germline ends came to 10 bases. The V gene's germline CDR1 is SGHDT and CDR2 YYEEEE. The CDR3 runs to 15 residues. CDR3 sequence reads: CASSLVQGPSYEQYF. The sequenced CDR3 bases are TGTGCCAGCAGCTTGGTGCAGGGTCCCTCCTACGAG.

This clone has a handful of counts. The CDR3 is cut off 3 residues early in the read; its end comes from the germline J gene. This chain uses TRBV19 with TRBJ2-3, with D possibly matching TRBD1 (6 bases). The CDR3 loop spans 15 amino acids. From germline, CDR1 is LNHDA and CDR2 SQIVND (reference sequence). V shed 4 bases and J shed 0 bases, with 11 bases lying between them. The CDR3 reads CASSTDRKSTDTQYF. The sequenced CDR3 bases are TGTGCCAGTAGTACTGACAGGAAAAGCACAGATACG.

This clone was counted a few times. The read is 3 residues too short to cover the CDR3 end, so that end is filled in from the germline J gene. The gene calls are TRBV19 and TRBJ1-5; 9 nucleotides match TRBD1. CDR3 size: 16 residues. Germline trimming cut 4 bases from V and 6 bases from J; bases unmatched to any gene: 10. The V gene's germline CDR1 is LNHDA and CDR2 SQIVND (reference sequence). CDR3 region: CASSTSPGQGFQPQHF. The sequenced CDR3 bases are TGTGCCAGTAGTACCTCCCCGGGACAGGGTTTTCAGCCC.

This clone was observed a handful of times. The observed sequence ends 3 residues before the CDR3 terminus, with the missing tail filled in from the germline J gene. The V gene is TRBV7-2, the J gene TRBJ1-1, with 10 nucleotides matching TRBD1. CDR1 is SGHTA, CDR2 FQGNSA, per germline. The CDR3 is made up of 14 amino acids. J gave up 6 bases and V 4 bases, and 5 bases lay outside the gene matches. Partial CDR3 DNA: TGTGCCAGCAGCTCGGGACAGGGGCGGTCTGAA. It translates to CASSSGQGRSE. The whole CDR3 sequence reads CASSSGQGRSEAFF.

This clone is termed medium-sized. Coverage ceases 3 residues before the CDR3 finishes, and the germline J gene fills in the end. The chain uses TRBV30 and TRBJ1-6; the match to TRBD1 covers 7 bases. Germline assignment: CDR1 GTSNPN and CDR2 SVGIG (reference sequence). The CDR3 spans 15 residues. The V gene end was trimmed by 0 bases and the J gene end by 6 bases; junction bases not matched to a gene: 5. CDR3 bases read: TGTGCCTGGAGTGTATTCGGGACAGTTAATTCACCC. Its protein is CAWSVFGTVNSP. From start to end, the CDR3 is CAWSVFGTVNSPLHF. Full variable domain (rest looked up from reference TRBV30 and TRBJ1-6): SQTIHQWPATLVQPVGSPLSLECTVEGTSNPNLYWYRQAAGRGLQLLFYSVGIGQISSEVPQNLSASRPQDRQFILSSKKLLLSDSGFYLCAWSVFGTVNSPLHFGNGTRLTVT.

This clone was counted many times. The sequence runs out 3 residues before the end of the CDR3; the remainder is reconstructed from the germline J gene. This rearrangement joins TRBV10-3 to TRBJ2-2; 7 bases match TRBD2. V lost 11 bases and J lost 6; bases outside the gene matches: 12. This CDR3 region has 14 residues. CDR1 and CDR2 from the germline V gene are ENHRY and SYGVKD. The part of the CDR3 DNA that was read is TGTGCCCTGAAGCGGGAATTAAGGGCCGGGGAG. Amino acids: CALKRELRAGE. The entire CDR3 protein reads CALKRELRAGELFF.

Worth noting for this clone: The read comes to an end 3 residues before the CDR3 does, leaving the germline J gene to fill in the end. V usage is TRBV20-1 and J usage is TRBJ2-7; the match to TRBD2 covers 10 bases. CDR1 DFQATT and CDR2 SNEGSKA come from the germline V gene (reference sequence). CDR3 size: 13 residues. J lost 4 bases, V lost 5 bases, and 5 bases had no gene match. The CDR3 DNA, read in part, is TGCAGTGCTTCCTTAGCGGGAGGATACGAG. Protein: CSASLAGGYE. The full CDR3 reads CSASLAGGYEQYF.

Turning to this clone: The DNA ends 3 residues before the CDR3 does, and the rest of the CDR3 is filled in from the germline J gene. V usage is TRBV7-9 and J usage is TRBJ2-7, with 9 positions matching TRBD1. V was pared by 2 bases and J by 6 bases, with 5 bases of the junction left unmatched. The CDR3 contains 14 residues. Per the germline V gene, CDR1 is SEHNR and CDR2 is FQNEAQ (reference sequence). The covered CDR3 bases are TGTGCCAGCAGCTTACAGGACAGGGGCTCCGAG. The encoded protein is CASSLQDRGSE. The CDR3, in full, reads CASSLQDRGSEQYF.

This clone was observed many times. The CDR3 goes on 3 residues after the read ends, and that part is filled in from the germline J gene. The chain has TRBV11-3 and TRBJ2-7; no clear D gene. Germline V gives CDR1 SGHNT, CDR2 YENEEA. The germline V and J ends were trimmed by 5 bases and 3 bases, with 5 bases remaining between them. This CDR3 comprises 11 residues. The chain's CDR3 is CASSPDYEQYF. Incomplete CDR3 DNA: TGTGCCAGCAGCCCAGACTACGAG.

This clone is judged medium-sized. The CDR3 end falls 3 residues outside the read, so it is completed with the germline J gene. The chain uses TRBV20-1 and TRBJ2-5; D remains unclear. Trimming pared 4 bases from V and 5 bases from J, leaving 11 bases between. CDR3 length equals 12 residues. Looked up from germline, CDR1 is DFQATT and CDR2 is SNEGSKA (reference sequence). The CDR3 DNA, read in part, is TGCAGTGCTAAATTGAGCTGGGAGACC. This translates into CSAKLSWET. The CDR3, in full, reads CSAKLSWETQYF.

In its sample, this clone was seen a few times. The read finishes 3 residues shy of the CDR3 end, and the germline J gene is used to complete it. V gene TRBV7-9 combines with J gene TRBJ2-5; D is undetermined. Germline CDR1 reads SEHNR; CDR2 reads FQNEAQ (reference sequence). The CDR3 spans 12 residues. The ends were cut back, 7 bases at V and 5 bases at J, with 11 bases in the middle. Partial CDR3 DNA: TGTGCCAGCACCTCGATAAGCGAGACC. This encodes CASTSISET. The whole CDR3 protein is CASTSISETQYF.